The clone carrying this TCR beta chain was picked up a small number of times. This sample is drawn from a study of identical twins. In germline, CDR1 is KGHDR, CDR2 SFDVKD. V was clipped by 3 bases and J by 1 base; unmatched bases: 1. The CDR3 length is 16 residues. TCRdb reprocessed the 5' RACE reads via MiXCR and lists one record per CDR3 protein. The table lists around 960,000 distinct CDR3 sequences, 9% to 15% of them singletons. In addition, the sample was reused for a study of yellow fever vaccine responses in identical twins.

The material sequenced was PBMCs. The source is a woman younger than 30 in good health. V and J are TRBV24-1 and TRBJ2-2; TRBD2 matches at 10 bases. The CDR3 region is CATSDRTSGNTGELFF. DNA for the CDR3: TGTGCCACCAGTGATCGGACTAGCGGGAACACCGGGGAGCTGTTTTTT.